The 24 T cell receptor beta chains reported below all come from one sample, sequenced in a study of Ad26.COV2.S vaccination and SARS-CoV-2 variants. Treatment described: some 20 received Ad26.COV2.S at low or high dose, single or two shots; several received placebo; per-sample allocation not given. Collection of samples fell on day 63 after the first vaccine or placebo injection. This table comes from immunoSEQ multiplex PCR, and its TCRdb copy is limited to in-frame clones, with some not included. The table includes more than 300,000 clones, approximately 86% detected once. Sequenced here: peripheral blood, sampled in a trial of Ad26.COV2.S vaccine versus placebo. The receptors were sampled from a person aged 18-60 years who received the Ad26.COV2.S COVID-19 vaccine or a placebo.

The chain links TRBV28 to TRBJ2-7; D unclear. The CDR3 is 13 residues long. Trimming stripped 7 bases from V and 3 bases from J, with 13 bases between. Germline CDR1 is MDHEN and CDR2 is SYDVKM. The CDR3 sequence: CASTLSGSYEQYF. The CDR3 bases are TGTGCCAGCACCCTATCGGGCAGCTACGAGCAGTACTTC.

Comments on this clone: Being one base from a much bigger clone, this may be a read error. Other DNA sequences in the same sample also yield this CDR3. The chain is built from TRBV20-1 and TRBJ2-7; D is undetermined. Germline V gives CDR1 DFQATT, CDR2 SNEGSKA (reference sequence). The V and J ends lost 3 bases and 1 base respectively, with 4 bases between them. This CDR3 comprises 11 residues. The CDR3 loop is CSARGSYEQYF. CDR3 nucleotides: TGCAGTGCTAGGGGTTCCTACGAGCAGTACTTC.

The V and J genes are TRBV28 and TRBJ1-6, with D possibly matching TRBD1 (5 bases). Germline V lookup: CDR1 MDHEN, CDR2 SYDVKM. V was clipped by 3 bases and J by 8 bases, with 17 bases between them. This CDR3 comprises 16 residues. CDR3 DNA sequence: TGTGCCAGCAGTTTTAGGCGAGGGACTGGTTATTCACCCCTCCACTTT. The encoded protein is CASSFRRGTGYSPLHF.

CDR3 in DNA: TGTGCCAGCAGTTTCCAAGAGACCCAGTACTTC. Amino acid sequence: CASSFQETQYF. The gene calls are TRBV28 and TRBJ2-5; D is unresolved. The germline V and J ends were trimmed by 3 bases and 1 base, with 0 bases remaining between them. CDR3 length equals 11 residues. Per germline, CDR1 MDHEN and CDR2 SYDVKM.

The V and J genes are TRBV7-2 and TRBJ1-5, with D perhaps matching TRBD1 (5 bases). Between the trimmed V and J ends, which lost 5 bases and 6 bases, there was a span of 11 bases. From germline, CDR1 is SGHTA and CDR2 FQGNSA. This CDR3 is 13 amino acids long. CDR3 nucleotides: TGTGCCAGCAGCAACCAGGGACGTCAGCCCCAGCATTTT. Its translation is CASSNQGRQPQHF.

V and J are TRBV5-1 and TRBJ1-4; TRBD1 is a possible D gene (6 bases). Germline V gene data show CDR1 as SGHRS and CDR2 as YFSETQ. The CDR3 totals 14 residues. V lost 3 bases, J lost 0 bases, and 6 bases lay in between. CDR3 nucleotides: TGCGCCAGCAGCTGGACAGCAACTAATGAAAAACTGTTTTTT. The encoded protein is CASSWTATNEKLFF. The full variable domain, rest sourced from reference TRBV5-1 and TRBJ1-4, is KAGVTQTPRYLIKTRGQQVTLSCSPISGHRSVSWYQQTPGQGLQFLFEYFSETQRNKGNFPGRFSGRQFSNSRSEMNVSTLELGDSALYLCASSWTATNEKLFFGSGTQLSVL.

The rearrangement joins TRBV6-2 or TRBV6-3 to TRBJ2-7; D not resolved. The CDR3 extends over 11 amino acids. V was pared by 6 bases and J by 7 bases, with 10 bases between. Germline V gives CDR1 MNHEY, CDR2 SVGEGT. This chain's CDR3 is CASSQGLEQYF. CDR3 coding DNA: TGTGCCAGCAGCCAAGGGTTGGAGCAGTACTTC.

V and J are TRBV19 and TRBJ2-7; D is possibly TRBD1 (6 bases). The length of the CDR3 is 15 residues. Trimming took 3 bases from V and 2 from J, leaving 14 bases between them. Germline CDR1 reads LNHDA; CDR2 reads SQIVND (reference sequence). CDR3 sequence reads: CASSIGQLLTYEQYF. For the CDR3, the DNA is TGTGCCAGTAGTATTGGACAGCTCCTTACCTACGAGCAGTACTTC.

This sequence joins TRBV18 and TRBJ1-2; D uncertain. This CDR3 region has 13 residues. Trimming removed 3 bases at V and 8 bases at J, with 13 bases between. CDR1 is KGHSH and CDR2 is LQKENI in the germline V gene. The CDR3 coding sequence is TGTGCCAGCTCACCGCCGGGAACAGAAGGCTACACCTTC. Translation gives CASSPPGTEGYTF.

This clone was seen only a few times. The chain has TRBV28 and TRBJ2-7; 7 bases fit TRBD1. This CDR3 comprises 14 residues. J gave up 5 bases and V 4 bases, and 8 bases lay outside the gene matches. The germline CDR1 and CDR2 sequences are MDHEN and SYDVKM. CDR3: CASSSPDRAHEQYF. The CDR3, as DNA: TGTGCCAGCAGTTCCCCTGACAGGGCCCACGAGCAGTACTTC. Complete variable domain (other parts from reference TRBV28 and TRBJ2-7): DVKVTQSSRYLVKRTGEKVFLECVQDMDHENMFWYRQDPGLGLRLIYFSYDVKMKEKGDIPEGYSVSREKKERFSLILESASTNQTSMYLCASSSPDRAHEQYFGPGTRLTVT.

The gene calls are TRBV6-5 and TRBJ2-5; possibly TRBD2 for D (5 bases). V was pared by 2 bases and J by 9 bases, with 7 bases between. Per germline, CDR1 MNHEY and CDR2 SVGAGI. The CDR3 runs 11 residues. CDR3 loop: CASSYGRAQYF. The DNA for the CDR3 is TGTGCCAGCAGTTACGGGCGGGCCCAGTACTTC.

The chain recombines TRBV28 with TRBJ1-2, with D possibly matching TRBD1 (5 bases). CDR1 is MDHEN and CDR2 is SYDVKM in the germline V gene. This CDR3 comprises 14 residues. V was shortened by 3 bases and J by 8 bases, with 16 bases between the two germline ends. The CDR3 region is CASSFPLVRDGYTF. CDR3 sequence (DNA): TGTGCCAGCAGTTTCCCCCTGGTCAGGGACGGCTACACCTTC.

This clone has a handful of counts. The chain has TRBV7-2 and TRBJ2-7; TRBD2 agrees at 7 bases. The junction had 19 bases not matched to a gene; V was cut back by 5 bases and J by 0 bases. CDR1 and CDR2 (germline): SGHTA, FQGNSA. There are 19 residues in the CDR3. In DNA form, the CDR3 reads TGTGCCAGCAGCCCAGCGGGGATGGGGTGGGCTAACCCCTCCTACGAGCAGTACTTC. Its translation is CASSPAGMGWANPSYEQYF.

The gene calls are TRBV7-6 and TRBJ1-3, with 8 bases matching TRBD1. J was trimmed by 5 bases and V by 1 base; bases with no gene match: 10. Germline V gene lookup returns CDR1 SGHVS and CDR2 FNYEAQ. The CDR3 is 17 amino acids. CDR3 region: CASSLGPGQASRNTIYF. The DNA for the CDR3 is TGTGCCAGCAGCTTAGGACCGGGACAGGCGAGTAGAAACACCATATATTTT. Filled out from reference TRBV7-6 and TRBJ1-3, the complete variable domain reads GAGVSQSPRYKVTKRGQDVALRCDPISGHVSLYWYRQALGQGPEFLTYFNYEAQQDKSGLPNDRFSAERPEGSISTLTIQRTEQRDSAMYRCASSLGPGQASRNTIYFGEGSWLTVV.

This clone was seen a single time. The rearrangement joins TRBV27 to TRBJ1-6; D is undetermined. CDR3 length: 13 amino acids. V lost 3 bases and J 5 bases, leaving 5 bases between the germline ends. In germline, CDR1 is MNHEY, CDR2 SMNVEV (reference sequence). The DNA of the CDR3 is TGTGCCAGCAGTTTTTACGATAATTCACCCCTCCACTTT. Translated, it gives CASSFYDNSPLHF.

This chain links TRBV19 with TRBJ1-2; D gene ambiguous. The CDR3 is 15 amino acids. The V gene lost 7 bases and the J gene lost 4 bases, with 19 bases spanning the gap. CDR1 is LNHDA, CDR2 SQIVND, per germline (reference sequence). The CDR3 DNA reads TGTGCCAGTAAGGAATCAGTGGCCGTCACCTATGGCTACACCTTC. Protein sequence: CASKESVAVTYGYTF.

This rearrangement joins TRBV5-4 to TRBJ2-7; D gene ambiguous. Germline CDR1 SGHNT, CDR2 YYREEE (reference sequence). This CDR3 is 16 amino acids long. V dropped 5 bases and J dropped 2 bases, with 20 bases sitting between them. In DNA, the CDR3 is TGTGCCAGCAGGAATCTAGGGAACCGGAGTCCCTACGAGCAGTACTTC. The encoded protein is CASRNLGNRSPYEQYF.

This chain links TRBV6-2 or TRBV6-3 with TRBJ1-5; TRBD1 is a possible D gene (5 bases). The CDR3 length is 17 residues. Germline V CDR1 and CDR2: MNHEY, SVGEGT. V was shortened by 0 bases and J by 2 bases, with 14 bases between the two germline ends. The CDR3 nucleotides are TGTGCCAGCAGTTACTCGCTTAAGGGGCCGGGCAATCAGCCCCAGCATTTT. This encodes CASSYSLKGPGNQPQHF.

This chain uses TRBV4-2 with TRBJ1-4; D unclear. CDR1 is LGHNA and CDR2 is YNFKEQ in the germline V gene. This CDR3 is built from 16 residues. V was shortened by 1 base and J by 0 bases, with 9 bases between the two germline ends. CDR3 DNA: TGTGCCAGCAGCCAAGGTACACTATCAACTAATGAAAAACTGTTTTTT. Amino acids: CASSQGTLSTNEKLFF.

The chain uses TRBV6-2 or TRBV6-3 and TRBJ2-4; tentative D call: TRBD1 (5 bases). Looked up from germline, CDR1 is MNHEY and CDR2 is SVGEGT. The V and J ends lost 2 bases and 1 base respectively, with 12 bases between them. The CDR3 sequence is 16 residues long. The CDR3 here is CASSYPIQEAKNIQYF. The DNA for the CDR3 is TGTGCCAGCAGTTACCCAATACAGGAGGCCAAAAACATTCAGTACTTC.

V is TRBV6-5 and J is TRBJ1-1, with D tentatively TRBD1 (6 bases). V lost 5 bases and J lost 4, with 11 bases in between. CDR3 length: 13 amino acids. Looked up from germline, CDR1 is MNHEY and CDR2 is SVGAGI. CDR3 residues: CASSRPGVTEAFF. The CDR3 DNA reads as TGTGCCAGCAGTCGCCCAGGGGTCACTGAAGCTTTCTTT.

The chain employs TRBV7-9 and TRBJ1-5; the match to TRBD1 covers 7 bases. V trimming: 5 bases; J trimming: 2 bases; junction bases outside the gene matches: 6. The CDR3 runs to 15 residues. From germline, CDR1 is SEHNR and CDR2 FQNEAQ (reference sequence). In DNA, the CDR3 is TGTGCCAGCAGCCCGACAGGGCCTGGCAATCAGCCCCAGCATTTT. This gives the protein CASSPTGPGNQPQHF.

This sequence joins TRBV7-2 and TRBJ2-4; 12 bases are shared with TRBD1. The germline V gene encodes CDR1 SGHTA and CDR2 FQGNSA. The CDR3 is 17 amino acids. The J segment lost 6 bases and the V segment lost 5 bases, leaving 11 bases of the junction unmatched. This CDR3 is CASSLQPGQGATNIQYF. CDR3 sequence (DNA): TGTGCCAGCAGCCTCCAGCCGGGACAGGGGGCGACAAACATTCAGTACTTC.

The rearrangement joins TRBV27 to TRBJ2-5; 9 bases map to TRBD1. The ends lost 5 bases at V and 4 bases at J; junction bases unmatched: 8. The germline V gene has CDR1 MNHEY and CDR2 SMNVEV (reference sequence). The CDR3 has 15 amino acids. For the CDR3, the DNA is TGTGCCAGCAGTCCGATTACAGGGGGCCGAGAGACCCAGTACTTC. Translating it yields CASSPITGGRETQYF.